These 25 T cell receptor beta chains were sequenced from one sample in a study of cytomegalovirus exposure and HLA in healthy donors listed by TCRdb under 2017. Library preparation employed the immunoSEQ multiplex PCR assay. The multiplex PCR relied on a mix of 60 forward primers for TCR Vbeta segments and 13 reverse primers for TCR Jbeta segments. TCRdb holds this immuneACCESS table with in-frame rearrangements only. Some clones are missing; in checked studies, unresolved V genes explain under half, and the rest has no known cause. This sample is represented by roughly 100,000 clones; 60% to 80% of them were singletons. The ten largest clonotypes hold approximately 6.3% of the sample. The material sequenced was PBMCs. Receptors originate from a man in his sixties in good health and CMV-seropositive.

This clone was seen just once. This rearrangement joins TRBV5-1 to TRBJ2-7; 9 bases agree with TRBD1. J lost 5 bases, V lost 0 bases, and 6 bases had no gene match. Germline V gives CDR1 SGHRS, CDR2 YFSETQ. The CDR3 length is 15 residues. The CDR3 sequence: CASSLVGGQGDEQYF. CDR3 nucleotide sequence: TGCGCCAGCAGCTTGGTGGGGGGACAGGGTGACGAGCAGTACTTC.

The chain joins TRBV14 to TRBJ2-2, with D tentatively TRBD2 (5 bases). Trimming left V 1 base short and J 7 bases short, with 16 bases between. In germline, CDR1 is SGHDN, CDR2 FVKESK. This CDR3 comprises 16 residues. CDR3 loop: CASSQAGVVFGGELFF. The CDR3 nucleotides read TGTGCCAGCAGCCAAGCCGGGGTAGTGTTTGGCGGGGAGCTGTTTTTT.

The chain employs TRBV19 and TRBJ1-5; 10 positions match TRBD1. V was pared by 6 bases and J by 4 bases, with 6 bases of the junction left unmatched. This CDR3 is 15 amino acids long. Germline V CDR1 and CDR2: LNHDA, SQIVND (reference sequence). The CDR3 sequence: CASSSDRGGNQPQHF. The CDR3 DNA reads as TGTGCCAGTAGCTCGGACAGGGGGGGAAATCAGCCCCAGCATTTT. Full variable domain (rest looked up from reference TRBV19 and TRBJ1-5): DGGITQSPKYLFRKEGQNVTLSCEQNLNHDAMYWYRQDPGQGLRLIYYSQIVNDFQKGDIAEGYSVSREKKESFPLTVTSAQKNPTAFYLCASSSDRGGNQPQHFGDGTRLSIL.

The chain joins TRBV4-1 to TRBJ1-6, with D unresolved. Deletions cut 0 bases from V and 13 bases from J, with 16 bases between. In germline, CDR1 is MGHRA, CDR2 YSYEKL. This CDR3 comprises 15 residues. The CDR3 DNA is TGCGCCAGCAGCCAAGAAGGTGGGTTGCGGGGTCCCCTCCACTTT. Amino acid sequence: CASSQEGGLRGPLHF.

The rearrangement joins TRBV28 to TRBJ1-3, with D maybe TRBD1 (6 bases). The CDR3 is 12 residues long. Trimming shortened V by 11 bases and J by 2 bases, and 10 bases separated the two germline ends. Germline CDR1 MDHEN, CDR2 SYDVKM. CDR3 sequence reads: CAGRTAGNTIYF. The DNA for the CDR3 is TGTGCCGGACGGACAGCTGGAAACACCATATATTTT.

The chain links TRBV5-4 to TRBJ2-3; 10 bases fit TRBD1. This CDR3 is built from 16 residues. With 5 bases clipped from V and 3 bases from J, the junction kept 9 bases outside the gene matches. The germline V gene has CDR1 SGHNT and CDR2 YYREEE (reference sequence). CDR3 loop: CASSHVRTGGTDTQYF. CDR3 nucleotides: TGTGCCAGCAGTCACGTCCGGACAGGGGGAACAGATACGCAGTATTTT.

The CDR3: CAWMDTVAEQYF. The CDR3 nucleotides read TGTGCCTGGATGGACACCGTAGCCGAGCAGTACTTC. The V and J genes are TRBV30 and TRBJ2-7; D possibly corresponds to TRBD1 (5 bases). The CDR3 is made up of 12 amino acids. The V and J ends lost 4 bases and 6 bases respectively, with 13 bases between them. Looked up from germline, CDR1 is GTSNPN and CDR2 is SVGIG (reference sequence).

The chain recombines TRBV4-1 with TRBJ1-1, with TRBD1 matching 10 bases. The CDR3 covers 15 residues. V lost 4 bases to trimming and J lost 5 bases; unmatched junction nucleotides: 7. Germline V gene lookup returns CDR1 MGHRA and CDR2 YSYEKL. The CDR3 DNA reads as TGCGCCAGCAGCCGAGGGGACAGGGGACAGACTGAAGCTTTCTTT. As protein: CASSRGDRGQTEAFF.

The chain recombines TRBV18 with TRBJ1-4, with TRBD1 identical over 9 bases. The CDR3 loop spans 16 amino acids. Germline V lookup: CDR1 KGHSH, CDR2 LQKENI. The V segment lost 5 bases and the J segment 5 bases; nucleotides outside the gene matches: 9. The DNA of the CDR3 is TGTGCCAGCTCAACTCCCCCAGGGACAGGGAATGAAAAACTGTTTTTT. This codes for CASSTPPGTGNEKLFF.

The chain couples TRBV5-1 to TRBJ2-7; tentatively, D is TRBD1 (6 bases). Per germline, CDR1 SGHRS and CDR2 YFSETQ. V gave up 5 bases and J gave up 4 bases, with 10 bases separating them. CDR3 size: 12 residues. CDR3 residues: CASRQGPYEQYF. As DNA, the CDR3 is TGCGCCAGCAGGCAGGGGCCATACGAGCAGTACTTC.

This clone appeared once. CDR3 sequence reads: CASSIVQGLFHEEKLFF. The CDR3 DNA reads TGTGCCAGTAGTATAGTACAGGGATTATTTCATGAGGAAAAACTGTTTTTT. This chain connects TRBV19 to TRBJ1-4; D perhaps matches TRBD1 (6 bases). Germline lookup yields CDR1 LNHDA and CDR2 SQIVND (reference sequence). The germline V and J ends were trimmed by 1 base and 8 bases, with 20 bases remaining between them. CDR3 length: 17 amino acids.

The chain recombines TRBV19 with TRBJ1-1; 9 bases line up with TRBD1. V lost 4 bases and J lost 2; bases outside the gene matches: 5. The CDR3 contains 15 residues. Germline V gene data show CDR1 as LNHDA and CDR2 as SQIVND (reference sequence). The CDR3 sequence: CASSRDREPNTEAFF. The CDR3, as DNA: TGTGCCAGTAGTAGGGACAGGGAACCCAACACTGAAGCTTTCTTT.

This chain joins TRBV18 and TRBJ1-2, with 10 bases that match TRBD1. CDR3 length: 15 residues. Trimming took 0 bases from V and 8 from J; bases not matched to a gene: 6. Looked up from germline, CDR1 is KGHSH and CDR2 is LQKENI. The CDR3 spells CASSPPGQGTEGYTF. CDR3 DNA sequence: TGTGCCAGCTCACCACCGGGACAGGGGACGGAAGGCTACACCTTC.

V usage is TRBV6-5 and J usage is TRBJ1-6, with 8 nucleotides matching TRBD1. The CDR3 is 15 residues long. Per the germline V gene, CDR1 is MNHEY and CDR2 is SVGAGI. J lost 1 base, V lost 6 bases, and 2 bases had no gene match. CDR3 nucleotides: TGTGCCAGCAGGACAGGGGAATCCTATAATTCACCCCTCCACTTT. Residues: CASRTGESYNSPLHF.

The V gene is TRBV6-4, the J gene TRBJ2-1; TRBD2 matches 13 bases. V gave up 6 bases and J gave up 6 bases; unmatched junction bases: 8. This CDR3 has 16 amino acids. CDR1 is MRHNA, CDR2 SNTAGT, per germline. CDR3 in DNA: TGTGCCAGCAGCTTGACTAGCGGGGGGCCTCGCAATGAGCAGTTCTTC. This encodes CASSLTSGGPRNEQFF.

J is TRBJ2-2 and V is TRBV19; 8 bases match TRBD1. V shed 4 bases and J 10 bases; nucleotides not matched to a gene: 8. The CDR3 length is 14 residues. Per germline, CDR1 LNHDA and CDR2 SQIVND (reference sequence). The CDR3, as DNA: TGTGCCAGTAGTAGACGGACAGGGCCGGAGGAGCTGTTTTTT. Translated: CASSRRTGPEELFF.

This clone was counted between two and nine times. CDR3 sequence (DNA): TGTGCCAGCAGCCCCGTTAGGGGTAATGAAAAACTGTTTTTT. This gives the protein CASSPVRGNEKLFF. The rearrangement joins TRBV2 to TRBJ1-4; a possible D gene is TRBD1 (5 bases). Germline V gives CDR1 SNHLY, CDR2 FYNNEI. This CDR3 is built from 14 residues. V gave up 6 bases and J gave up 4 bases, with 12 bases separating them.

CDR3 amino acids: CASSRGAYEQYF. For the CDR3, the DNA is TGTGCCAGCAGTCGGGGGGCCTACGAGCAGTACTTC. This rearrangement joins TRBV2 to TRBJ2-7; 7 bases agree with TRBD2. V was pared by 5 bases and J by 2 bases, with 0 bases of the junction left unmatched. The CDR3 is 12 residues long. Germline V gives CDR1 SNHLY, CDR2 FYNNEI.

This clone was seen once. This chain connects TRBV4-2 to TRBJ2-5, with 10 positions matching TRBD2. The V and J ends lost 1 base and 5 bases, in that order; junction bases with no gene match: 10. This CDR3 has 17 amino acids. Germline values: CDR1 LGHNA, CDR2 YNFKEQ. As DNA, the CDR3 is TGTGCCAGCAGCCAAGGGGGGGCTAGCGGGGGTGGGGAGACCCAGTACTTC. It is translated as CASSQGGASGGGETQYF.

The chain has TRBV7-9 and TRBJ1-1, with TRBD1 matching 8 bases. The CDR3 runs to 15 residues. With 5 bases clipped from V and 2 bases from J, the junction kept 7 bases outside the gene matches. Germline-derived CDR1 and CDR2 are SEHNR and FQNEAQ (reference sequence). In nucleotides, the CDR3 is TGTGCCAGCAGCCCCGGACAGGGCTATAACACTGAAGCTTTCTTT. Its translation: CASSPGQGYNTEAFF.

A single count supports this clone. V and J are TRBV9 and TRBJ2-3; 8 bases fit TRBD1. Germline V gives CDR1 SGDLS, CDR2 YYNGEE. The CDR3 runs to 15 residues. Trimming at V came to 4 bases and at J to 3 bases, leaving 7 bases not matched to a gene. The CDR3 bases are TGTGCCAGCAGCCCCAGGGGGCGCGTTACAGATACGCAGTATTTT. This codes for CASSPRGRVTDTQYF.

J is TRBJ2-6 and V is TRBV6-1; 7 nucleotides agree with TRBD2. The CDR3 loop spans 15 amino acids. V shed 2 bases and J 4 bases; nucleotides not matched to a gene: 2. CDR1 MNHNS and CDR2 SASEGT come from the germline V gene. CDR3 sequence reads: CASSESGAGANVLTF. The CDR3 DNA reads as TGTGCCAGCAGTGAAAGCGGGGCCGGGGCCAACGTCCTGACTTTC.

The chain combines TRBV11-2 with TRBJ1-3, with 8 positions matching TRBD1. CDR1 and CDR2 (germline): SGHAT, FQNNGV. CDR3 length: 14 residues. Losses at the gene ends were 6 bases for V and 4 bases for J; bases not matched to a gene: 5. CDR3 region: CASSTGGSGNTIYF. CDR3 sequence (DNA): TGTGCCAGCAGTACAGGGGGGAGCGGAAACACCATATATTTT.

This clone was counted between two and nine times. The chain recombines TRBV11-2 with TRBJ2-7; weak D call: TRBD2 (5 bases). V lost 7 bases to trimming and J lost 6 bases, with 16 bases between them. In germline, CDR1 is SGHAT, CDR2 FQNNGV. The CDR3 loop spans 13 amino acids. The CDR3 protein is CASKRPSGPEQYF. CDR3 sequence (DNA): TGTGCCAGCAAGCGCCCAAGCGGCCCCGAGCAGTACTTC.

Here the CDR3 reads CASRWRTGGTDTQYF. CDR3 DNA: TGTGCCAGCAGATGGAGGACAGGGGGCACAGATACGCAGTATTTT. The V call is TRBV6-5, the J call TRBJ2-3, with TRBD1 matching over 9 bases. This CDR3 has 15 amino acids. J was trimmed by 1 base and V by 6 bases; bases with no gene match: 5. Germline CDR1 MNHEY, CDR2 SVGAGI.